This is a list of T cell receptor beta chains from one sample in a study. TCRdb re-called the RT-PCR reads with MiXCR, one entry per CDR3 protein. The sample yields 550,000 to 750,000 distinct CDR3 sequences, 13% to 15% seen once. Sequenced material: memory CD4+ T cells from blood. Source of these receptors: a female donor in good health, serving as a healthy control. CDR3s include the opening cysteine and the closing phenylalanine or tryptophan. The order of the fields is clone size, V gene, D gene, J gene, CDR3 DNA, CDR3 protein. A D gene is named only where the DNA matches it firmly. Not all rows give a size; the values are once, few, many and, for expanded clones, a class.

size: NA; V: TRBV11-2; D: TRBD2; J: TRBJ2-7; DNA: TGTGCCAGCAGTTTAACTAGCGGGAGGTACGAGCAGTACTTC; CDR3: CASSLTSGRYEQYF
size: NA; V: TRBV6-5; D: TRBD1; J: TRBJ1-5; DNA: TGTGCCAGCAGTTACCAGGGGGTTGGTCAGCCCCAGCATTTT; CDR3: CASSYQGVGQPQHF
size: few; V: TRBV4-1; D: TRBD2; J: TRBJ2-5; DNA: TGCGCCAGCAGCCCGTATACTAGCGGGAGGGCTGGAGAGACCCAGTACTTC; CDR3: CASSPYTSGRAGETQYF
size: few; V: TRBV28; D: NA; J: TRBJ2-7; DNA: TGTGCCAGCAGTTTAGGAGGCAGGGGTGTCTACGAGCAGTACTTC; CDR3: CASSLGGRGVYEQYF
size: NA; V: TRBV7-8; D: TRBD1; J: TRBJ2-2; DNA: TGTGCCAGCAGCTTAGTCGCAGGGGGCAGCACCGGGGAGCTGTTTTTT; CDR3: CASSLVAGGSTGELFF
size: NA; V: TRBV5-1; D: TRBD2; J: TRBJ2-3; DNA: TGCGCCAGCAGCTTGGGCCTTCTAGCGGGAACTAACACAGATACGCAGTATTTT; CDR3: CASSLGLLAGTNTDTQYF
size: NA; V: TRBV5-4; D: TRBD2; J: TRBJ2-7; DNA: TGTGCCAGCAGCGGGAGGGCTAGCGGAAATTACGAGCAGTACTTC; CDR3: CASSGRASGNYEQYF
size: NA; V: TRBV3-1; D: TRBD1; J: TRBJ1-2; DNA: TGTGCCAGCAGCTTGCGTAACAGGGGACTCGGGTATGGCTACACCTTC; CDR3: CASSLRNRGLGYGYTF
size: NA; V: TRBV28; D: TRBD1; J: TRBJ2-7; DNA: TGTGCCAGCAGAAATCACCGGACAGGGGCTTACGAGCAGTACTTC; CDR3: CASRNHRTGAYEQYF
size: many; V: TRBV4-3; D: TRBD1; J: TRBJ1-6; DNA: TGCGCCAGCAGCCAAGATAGGACAGGGGACCGTTTGAATTCACCCCTCCACTTT; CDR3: CASSQDRTGDRLNSPLHF